Below, 25 T cell receptor beta chains from the same sample are listed, as sequenced in a study of cytomegalovirus exposure and HLA in healthy donors. Amplification used 60 Vbeta primers and 13 Jbeta primers. Sequenced by immunoSEQ multiplex PCR; TCRdb stores in-frame clones only, minus some. Found here are 100,000 to 150,000 clones, roughly four fifths of them singletons; the top ten hold approximately 13%. Sequencing was done on a sample of PBMCs. The receptors come from an older woman in good health and CMV-seropositive.

The CDR3, as DNA: TGTGCCATCAGTGACGGTTGGAGCACTGAAGCTTTCTTT. It yields the protein CAISDGWSTEAFF. The J gene is TRBJ1-1, the V gene TRBV10-3; no clear D gene. The CDR3 has 13 residues. Per the germline V gene, CDR1 is ENHRY and CDR2 is SYGVKD. Trimming left V 3 bases short and J 4 bases short, with 9 bases between.

J is TRBJ1-5 and V is TRBV19; TRBD1 agrees at 7 bases. Germline-derived CDR1 and CDR2 are LNHDA and SQIVND (reference sequence). CDR3 length: 13 amino acids. The junction had 9 bases not matched to a gene; V was cut back by 5 bases and J by 11 bases. The CDR3 sequence is CASSPDREKSQHF. The CDR3 DNA sequence: TGTGCCAGTAGTCCCGACAGGGAGAAATCCCAGCATTTT.

The genes are TRBV7-9 and TRBJ1-1; the D is unclear. The germline CDR1 and CDR2 sequences are SEHNR and FQNEAQ (reference sequence). The V end lost 1 base, the J end lost 8 bases, and 17 bases lay between the germline ends. The CDR3 runs 15 residues. In DNA, the CDR3 is TGTGCCAGCAGCTTAGGTATAGGAGTCGAGGGAGAAGCTTTCTTT. Encoded protein: CASSLGIGVEGEAFF.

The gene calls are TRBV30 and TRBJ2-5, with 9 positions matching TRBD2. V lost 4 bases, J lost 5 bases, and 5 bases stayed unmatched. In germline, CDR1 is GTSNPN, CDR2 SVGIG (reference sequence). The CDR3 covers 13 residues. CDR3 sequence (DNA): TGTGCCTGGATGGGCGGGGGGGGTGAGACCCAGTACTTC. It specifies CAWMGGGGETQYF. Using reference TRBV30 and TRBJ2-5 for the parts outside the CDR3, the full variable domain is SQTIHQWPATLVQPVGSPLSLECTVEGTSNPNLYWYRQAAGRGLQLLFYSVGIGQISSEVPQNLSASRPQDRQFILSSKKLLLSDSGFYLCAWMGGGGETQYFGPGTRLLVL.

The genes are TRBV15 and TRBJ2-1; possibly TRBD2 for D (5 bases). The ends were cut back, 1 base at V and 14 bases at J, with 12 bases in the middle. The CDR3 length is 12 residues. Per germline, CDR1 LNHNV and CDR2 YYDKDF (reference sequence). The CDR3 DNA reads TGTGCCACCAGCAGAGGTTGGCTAGCTGAGTTCTTC. Protein: CATSRGWLAEFF.

V usage is TRBV29-1 and J usage is TRBJ2-1; D ambiguous. The germline V and J ends were trimmed by 4 bases and 0 bases, with 7 bases remaining between them. CDR3 length: 13 amino acids. Germline CDR1 and CDR2: SQVTM and ANQGSEA. The CDR3 DNA sequence: TGCAGCGTTGGTGAGAGCTCCTACAATGAGCAGTTCTTC. It is translated as CSVGESSYNEQFF.

The gene calls are TRBV4-2 and TRBJ2-7, with a weak D call TRBD2 (6 bases). The germline gives CDR1 LGHNA, CDR2 YNFKEQ. Trimming removed 1 base from V and 6 bases from J, with 16 bases in between. The CDR3 runs 15 residues. In nucleotides, the CDR3 is TGTGCCAGCAGCCAAGCCCCCCCGGGAGCTGGCGAGCAGTACTTC. This codes for CASSQAPPGAGEQYF.

This clone was observed a handful of times. The chain recombines TRBV27 with TRBJ2-3; weak D call: TRBD1 (5 bases). The length of the CDR3 is 14 residues. The germline CDR1 and CDR2 sequences are MNHEY and SMNVEV (reference sequence). V lost 2 bases and J lost 1, with 7 bases in between. In DNA form, the CDR3 reads TGTGCCAGCAGTTTAGAACAGGGCACAGATACGCAGTATTTT. As protein: CASSLEQGTDTQYF.

The chain recombines TRBV30 with TRBJ1-1; 10 nucleotides match TRBD1. Unmatched junction bases numbered 7, after V lost 4 bases and J lost 14 bases. The CDR3 covers 11 residues. Germline V gene data show CDR1 as GTSNPN and CDR2 as SVGIG (reference sequence). CDR3 residues: CAWKIRDRGFF. For the CDR3, the DNA is TGTGCCTGGAAGATAAGGGACAGGGGATTCTTT.

J is TRBJ2-2 and V is TRBV19, with TRBD1 matching over 8 bases. Trimming cost V 6 bases and J 6 bases; bases outside gene matches: 15. The V gene's germline CDR1 is LNHDA and CDR2 SQIVND (reference sequence). The CDR3 is made up of 17 amino acids. DNA for the CDR3: TGTGCCAGTAGGCAGTCCCACAGGGGGATCGGGCCCGGGGAGCTGTTTTTT. It is translated as CASRQSHRGIGPGELFF.

The CDR3 sequence is CASSLGWGQGPIRTEAFF. The CDR3 region has the DNA TGTGCCAGCAGCTTGGGGTGGGGACAGGGACCGATACGGACTGAAGCTTTCTTT. The V call is TRBV5-8, the J call TRBJ1-1; 9 nucleotides match TRBD1. The CDR3 sequence is 18 residues long. Germline loops: CDR1 SGHTS, CDR2 YDEGEE. With 0 bases clipped from V and 5 bases from J, the junction kept 14 bases outside the gene matches.

This clone was counted once. This rearrangement joins TRBV30 to TRBJ1-1; TRBD1 agrees at 7 bases. The CDR3 is 15 residues long. Germline V CDR1 and CDR2: GTSNPN, SVGIG (reference sequence). Trimming cost V 5 bases and J 2 bases; bases outside gene matches: 11. CDR3 sequence reads: CAWHFRDRRNTEAFF. In DNA form, the CDR3 reads TGTGCCTGGCATTTTCGGGACAGACGAAACACTGAAGCTTTCTTT. The full variable domain, completed using reference TRBV30 and TRBJ1-1, is SQTIHQWPATLVQPVGSPLSLECTVEGTSNPNLYWYRQAAGRGLQLLFYSVGIGQISSEVPQNLSASRPQDRQFILSSKKLLLSDSGFYLCAWHFRDRRNTEAFFGQGTRLTVV.

V and J are TRBV6-1 and TRBJ2-7; no reliable D call. The germline V gene has CDR1 MNHNS and CDR2 SASEGT. The CDR3 is made up of 12 amino acids. V was shortened by 2 bases and J by 3 bases, with 5 bases between the two germline ends. The DNA for the CDR3 is TGTGCCAGCAGTGAATGGAGCTACGAGCAGTACTTC. The encoded protein is CASSEWSYEQYF.

This chain uses TRBV4-2 with TRBJ1-3; weak D call: TRBD1 (6 bases). In germline, CDR1 is LGHNA, CDR2 YNFKEQ. The CDR3 consists of 15 residues. V lost 1 base to trimming and J lost 4 bases, with 11 bases between them. The CDR3 nucleotides read TGTGCCAGCAGCCAAGTCACAGGGCAGGGAAACACCATATATTTT. Translated: CASSQVTGQGNTIYF.

V is TRBV11-3 and J is TRBJ2-1, with 8 nucleotides matching TRBD2. Germline V gene data show CDR1 as SGHNT and CDR2 as YENEEA. The CDR3 runs 15 residues. V lost 3 bases and J lost 7; bases outside the gene matches: 8. The CDR3 nucleotides read TGTGCCAGCAGCTTGGCCAGCGGGAGTTTTAATGAGCAGTTCTTC. It yields the protein CASSLASGSFNEQFF.

The chain links TRBV19 to TRBJ1-1, with D unresolved. This CDR3 has 17 amino acids. Germline values: CDR1 LNHDA, CDR2 SQIVND (reference sequence). The germline V and J ends were trimmed by 0 bases and 2 bases, with 16 bases remaining between them. CDR3 sequence: CASSIDGEVVTNTEAFF. In DNA form, the CDR3 reads TGTGCCAGTAGTATAGACGGGGAGGTGGTCACTAACACTGAAGCTTTCTTT.

The chain is built from TRBV13 and TRBJ2-7, with 14 bases fitting TRBD2. The germline V gene has CDR1 PRHDT and CDR2 FYEKMQ (reference sequence). This CDR3 is built from 17 residues. The ends lost 3 bases at V and 6 bases at J; junction bases unmatched: 10. CDR3 region: CASSLWTSGGPPIEQYF. For the CDR3, the DNA is TGTGCCAGCAGCTTGTGGACTAGCGGGGGGCCTCCGATCGAGCAGTACTTC.

This chain joins TRBV7-2 and TRBJ2-1, with a tentative D call TRBD1 (6 bases). Germline CDR1 SGHTA, CDR2 FQGNSA. Trimming cost V 1 base and J 3 bases, with 10 bases left between them. This CDR3 is 15 amino acids long. The DNA for the CDR3 is TGTGCCAGCAGCTTAGGACAGGAACGCTACAATGAGCAGTTCTTC. This sequence encodes CASSLGQERYNEQFF.

J is TRBJ1-6 and V is TRBV21-1. TRBV21-1 is marked as a pseudogene. The CDR3 runs to 14 residues. The CDR3 loop is CASSIPFSDSPLHF. The CDR3 bases are TGTGCCAGCAGCATTCCTTTCTCTGATTCACCCCTCCACTTT.

There are a few counts of this clone. The rearrangement uses TRBV5-1 and TRBJ1-1; TRBD1 is a possible D gene (5 bases). The CDR3 is 15 residues long. V lost 1 base, J lost 1 base, and 11 bases lay in between. Germline CDR1 is SGHRS and CDR2 is YFSETQ. The CDR3 spells CASSLLGERNTEAFF. The CDR3 DNA is TGCGCCAGCAGCTTGTTAGGGGAAAGGAACACTGAAGCTTTCTTT.

The rearrangement uses TRBV7-2 and TRBJ2-7, with TRBD2 matching 10 bases. The ends lost 5 bases at V and 0 bases at J; junction bases unmatched: 7. In germline, CDR1 is SGHTA, CDR2 FQGNSA. This CDR3 region has 16 residues. The DNA of the CDR3 is TGTGCCAGCAGCCCTACGGGACTAGCGCGCTCCTACGAGCAGTACTTC. Protein product: CASSPTGLARSYEQYF.

In its sample, this clone was seen a few times. The J gene is TRBJ2-6, the V gene TRBV5-5, with D perhaps TRBD2 (7 bases). The CDR3 runs to 17 residues. Trimming removed 0 bases from V and 2 bases from J, with 12 bases in between. Germline assignment: CDR1 SGHKS and CDR2 YYEKEE (reference sequence). The CDR3 loop is CASSLGTGGTGANVLTF. DNA of the CDR3: TGTGCCAGCAGCTTGGGGACGGGGGGCACTGGGGCCAACGTCCTGACTTTC.

This clone was observed a handful of times. The chain joins TRBV2 to TRBJ2-1, with 9 nucleotides matching TRBD2. The CDR3 covers 21 residues. The J segment lost 2 bases and the V segment lost 6 bases, leaving 23 bases of the junction unmatched. Germline-derived CDR1 and CDR2 are SNHLY and FYNNEI. The CDR3 sequence: CASRVRDNLRLAENTYNEQFF. The CDR3 DNA reads as TGTGCCAGCAGGGTAAGGGACAATCTCCGACTAGCGGAAAATACCTACAATGAGCAGTTCTTC. The full variable domain, with the rest looked up from reference TRBV2 and TRBJ2-1, is EPEVTQTPSHQVTQMGQEVILRCVPISNHLYFYWYRQILGQKVEFLVSFYNNEISEKSEIFDDQFSVERPDGSNFTLKIRSTKLEDSAMYFCASRVRDNLRLAENTYNEQFFGPGTRLTVL.

The rearrangement uses TRBV18 and TRBJ1-2, with TRBD1 matching 7 bases. Germline V gene data show CDR1 as KGHSH and CDR2 as LQKENI. The CDR3 is 14 amino acids. After removal of 4 bases from V and 3 bases from J, the junction contained 5 bases not matched to a gene. The CDR3 DNA sequence: TGTGCCAGCTCACTGCTCCAGGGGGACTATGGCTACACCTTC. Its translation is CASSLLQGDYGYTF.

This chain connects TRBV29-1 to TRBJ1-1, with D hard to call. Trimming removed 0 bases at V and 6 bases at J, with 8 bases between. CDR3 length: 12 residues. Germline V gene sequence: CDR1 SQVTM, CDR2 ANQGSEA. The CDR3 bases are TGCAGCGTTGAAGATCGGAGGTCTGAAGCTTTCTTT. Amino acids: CSVEDRRSEAFF.